These T cell receptor beta chains were read from a single sample in a study of spatial heterogeneity in lung cancer. TCRdb ran MiXCR on the 5' RACE reads and lists one entry per CDR3 protein. The sample holds around 48,000 distinct CDR3 sequences, less than 5.5% seen once. This specimen was PBMCs, taken at surgery. These receptors all come from a male donor with early-stage non-small cell lung cancer. Both conserved end residues are part of each CDR3. The D gene is left open where the match is weak. Sizes are listed as once, few, many or a size class.

d_call | j_call | clone_size | v_call | cdr3_aa | cdr3_nt
- | TRBJ1-1 | many | TRBV12-3/TRBV12-4 | CASSLATENTEAFF | TGTGCCAGCAGTTTAGCTACGGAAAACACTGAAGCTTTCTTT
- | TRBJ2-2 | many | TRBV14 | CASSKPGHYTGELFF | TGTGCCAGCAGCAAACCGGGACATTACACCGGGGAGCTGTTTTTT
- | TRBJ1-4 | many | TRBV29-1 | CSVEGGVGAKIPEYEKLFF | TGCAGCGTTGAAGGGGGTGTCGGGGCTAAAATACCTGAATATGAAAAACTGTTTTTT
- | TRBJ1-1 | many | TRBV7-3 | CASSFNSDTEAFF | TGTGCCAGCAGCTTTAATAGTGACACTGAAGCTTTCTTT
- | TRBJ1-4 | many | TRBV5-5 | CASSFGGLINLGEKLFF | TGTGCCAGCAGCTTTGGGGGACTGATCAACCTGGGGGAAAAACTGTTTTTT
- | TRBJ1-1 | many | TRBV20-1 | CSAQQGFTEAFF | TGCAGTGCTCAACAGGGTTTTACTGAAGCTTTCTTT
- | TRBJ2-7 | many | TRBV7-8 | CASRGGEPTYEQYF | TGTGCCAGCAGGGGCGGCGAGCCTACCTACGAGCAGTACTTC
- | TRBJ1-1 | many | TRBV10-3 | CAINRRGDTEAFF | TGTGCCATTAACAGGCGTGGGGACACTGAAGCTTTCTTT
- | TRBJ2-1 | many | TRBV5-6 | CASSLPGVSYNEQFF | TGTGCCAGCAGCTTGCCGGGAGTCTCCTACAATGAGCAGTTCTTC
- | TRBJ2-3 | many | TRBV5-1 | CASSLAGQRTDTQYF | TGCGCCAGCAGCTTGGCGGGGCAGCGCACAGATACGCAGTATTTT
- | TRBJ1-1 | many | TRBV7-9 | CASSKRTLGAGFMNTEAFF | TGTGCCAGCAGCAAAAGAACGTTGGGGGCTGGATTCATGAACACTGAAGCTTTCTTT
TRBD2 | TRBJ2-1 | many | TRBV3-1 | CASSHRTSGVYNEQFF | TGTGCCAGCAGCCATCGGACTAGCGGGGTATACAATGAGCAGTTCTTC